A selection of T cell receptor beta chains follows, all from one sample in a study of identical twins. TCRdb re-called the 5' RACE reads with MiXCR, one entry per CDR3 protein. The sample records about 720,000 distinct CDR3 sequences, 8.5% to 9% being singletons. These data were likewise used in another study, on yellow fever vaccine responses in identical twins.

Source material: PBMCs. These receptors were taken from a woman in her late teens or twenties in good health. Each CDR3 is given with its conserved first and last residue. A D gene is named only where the DNA matches it firmly. Only part of the rows carry a size: once, few, many, or a class if the clone is expanded.

cdr3_aa: CASSQDLPSGSTDTQYF; cdr3_nt: TGTGCCAGCAGCCAAGATCTTCCTAGCGGTAGCACAGATACGCAGTATTTT; clone_size: few; d_call: TRBD2; v_call: TRBV3-1; j_call: TRBJ2-3
cdr3_aa: CASSFLLLAGGENEQFF; cdr3_nt: TGTGCCAGCAGTTTTCTACTACTAGCGGGAGGGGAGAATGAGCAGTTCTTC; clone_size: .; d_call: TRBD2; v_call: TRBV28; j_call: TRBJ2-1
cdr3_aa: CASQSGGSTYNEQFF; cdr3_nt: TGTGCCAGTCAGAGCGGGGGGTCGACCTACAATGAGCAGTTCTTC; clone_size: many; d_call: TRBD2; v_call: TRBV9; j_call: TRBJ2-1
cdr3_aa: CASSLGGGGVTDTQYF; cdr3_nt: TGTGCCAGCAGCCTTGGGGGCGGGGGGGTTACAGATACGCAGTATTTT; clone_size: many; d_call: TRBD2; v_call: TRBV11-2; j_call: TRBJ2-3
cdr3_aa: CASSEQAGDYNEQFF; cdr3_nt: TGTGCCAGCAGTGAACAAGCGGGGGACTACAATGAGCAGTTCTTC; clone_size: .; d_call: TRBD2; v_call: TRBV2; j_call: TRBJ2-1
cdr3_aa: CASSQERQRPYNEQFF; cdr3_nt: TGTGCCAGCAGCCAAGAGCGACAGAGACCCTACAATGAGCAGTTCTTC; clone_size: .; d_call: .; v_call: TRBV14; j_call: TRBJ2-1
cdr3_aa: CATRDSADGYTF; cdr3_nt: TGTGCCACCCGGGACAGCGCTGACGGCTACACCTTC; clone_size: few; d_call: TRBD1; v_call: TRBV10-3; j_call: TRBJ1-2
cdr3_aa: CASSFYGTNSPLHF; cdr3_nt: TGTGCCAGCAGCTTCTACGGAACGAATTCACCCCTCCACTTT; clone_size: many; d_call: .; v_call: TRBV5-6; j_call: TRBJ1-6
cdr3_aa: CATGQDSGLAGDLGTDTQYF; cdr3_nt: TGCGCCACGGGACAAGATTCGGGACTAGCGGGAGATTTGGGCACAGATACGCAGTATTTT; clone_size: .; d_call: TRBD2; v_call: TRBV5-1; j_call: TRBJ2-3
cdr3_aa: CSVAGPGVGTDTQYF; cdr3_nt: TGCAGCGTTGCGGGCCCAGGGGTCGGCACAGATACGCAGTATTTT; clone_size: few; d_call: .; v_call: TRBV29-1; j_call: TRBJ2-3
cdr3_aa: CSVSSSPGQGDYGYTF; cdr3_nt: TGCAGCGTGTCCTCATCACCGGGACAGGGGGACTATGGCTACACCTTC; clone_size: .; d_call: TRBD1; v_call: TRBV29-1; j_call: TRBJ1-2
cdr3_aa: CSARSHRGLTDTQYF; cdr3_nt: TGCAGTGCTAGATCGCACAGGGGGCTCACAGATACGCAGTATTTT; clone_size: few; d_call: TRBD1; v_call: TRBV20-1; j_call: TRBJ2-3
cdr3_aa: CASSPLAGAKSSYEQYF; cdr3_nt: TGTGCCAGCAGCCCCCTAGCGGGGGCCAAAAGCTCCTACGAGCAGTACTTC; clone_size: few; d_call: TRBD2; v_call: TRBV6-1; j_call: TRBJ2-7
cdr3_aa: CATSAGQGGNTIYF; cdr3_nt: TGTGCCACCAGTGCCGGACAGGGAGGAAACACCATATATTTT; clone_size: .; d_call: TRBD1; v_call: TRBV24-1; j_call: TRBJ1-3
cdr3_aa: CASSLDGGANVLTF; cdr3_nt: TGTGCCAGCAGCTTAGATGGAGGGGCCAACGTCCTGACTTTC; clone_size: few; d_call: .; v_call: TRBV7-9; j_call: TRBJ2-6
cdr3_aa: CASSRGNIQYF; cdr3_nt: TGTGCCAGCAGTAGGGGTAACATTCAGTACTTC; clone_size: many; d_call: .; v_call: TRBV25-1; j_call: TRBJ2-4
cdr3_aa: CASSPRTGESGANVLTF; cdr3_nt: TGTGCCAGCAGCCCCCGGACAGGCGAGTCTGGGGCCAACGTCCTGACTTTC; clone_size: few; d_call: TRBD1; v_call: TRBV7-6; j_call: TRBJ2-6
cdr3_aa: CASSRNWGNEKLFF; cdr3_nt: TGTGCCAGCTCACGAAACTGGGGTAATGAAAAACTGTTTTTT; clone_size: few; d_call: .; v_call: TRBV18; j_call: TRBJ1-4
cdr3_aa: CASSQETAITYEQYF; cdr3_nt: TGTGCCAGCAGCCAAGAAACAGCGATTACCTACGAGCAGTACTTC; clone_size: .; d_call: .; v_call: TRBV4-2; j_call: TRBJ2-7
cdr3_aa: CASSRAGTVNEKLFF; cdr3_nt: TGTGCCAGCAGCCGGGCTGGGACAGTAAATGAAAAACTGTTTTTT; clone_size: few; d_call: TRBD1; v_call: TRBV6-1; j_call: TRBJ1-4
cdr3_aa: CASRLEGFAGELFF; cdr3_nt: TGTGCCAGCAGACTCGAGGGGTTCGCCGGGGAGCTGTTTTTT; clone_size: few; d_call: .; v_call: TRBV5-6; j_call: TRBJ2-2
cdr3_aa: CATSDPSGRWKNTGELFF; cdr3_nt: TGTGCCACCAGTGACCCTAGCGGGAGATGGAAGAACACCGGGGAGCTGTTTTTT; clone_size: .; d_call: TRBD2; v_call: TRBV24-1; j_call: TRBJ2-2
cdr3_aa: CASRDPPNYEQYF; cdr3_nt: TGTGCCAGCAGGGACCCCCCAAACTACGAGCAGTACTTC; clone_size: many; d_call: .; v_call: TRBV27; j_call: TRBJ2-7
cdr3_aa: CSATTPKGHNTQYF; cdr3_nt: TGCAGTGCTACCACACCTAAGGGACACAATACGCAGTATTTT; clone_size: few; d_call: .; v_call: TRBV20-1; j_call: TRBJ2-3
cdr3_aa: CASSPGDRVAETQYF; cdr3_nt: TGTGCCAGCAGTCCCGGGGACAGGGTGGCAGAGACCCAGTACTTC; clone_size: few; d_call: TRBD1; v_call: TRBV6-1; j_call: TRBJ2-5
cdr3_aa: CASSRLAPDTQYF; cdr3_nt: TGTGCCAGCAGCCGACTAGCTCCAGATACGCAGTATTTT; clone_size: .; d_call: TRBD2; v_call: TRBV7-2; j_call: TRBJ2-3
cdr3_aa: CASSYPQVNEQFF; cdr3_nt: TGTGCCAGCAGTTACCCCCAGGTGAATGAGCAGTTCTTC; clone_size: few; d_call: .; v_call: TRBV6-6; j_call: TRBJ2-1
cdr3_aa: CASSLRSAGAYEQYF; cdr3_nt: TGTGCCAGCAGCTTAAGGTCAGCAGGGGCCTACGAGCAGTACTTC; clone_size: many; d_call: .; v_call: TRBV7-2; j_call: TRBJ2-7
cdr3_aa: CASSEGPSGVTDTQYF; cdr3_nt: TGTGCCAGCAGTGAAGGGCCTAGCGGGGTCACAGATACGCAGTATTTT; clone_size: many; d_call: TRBD2; v_call: TRBV25-1; j_call: TRBJ2-3
cdr3_aa: CASSLKGTLYEQYF; cdr3_nt: TGCGCCAGCAGCTTGAAGGGGACGCTCTACGAGCAGTACTTC; clone_size: many; d_call: .; v_call: TRBV5-1; j_call: TRBJ2-7
cdr3_aa: CASYPDRVKDTQYF; cdr3_nt: TGTGCCAGCTACCCGGACAGGGTCAAAGATACGCAGTATTTT; clone_size: many; d_call: TRBD1; v_call: TRBV12-3/TRBV12-4; j_call: TRBJ2-3
cdr3_aa: CSAGGAFGTYNEQFF; cdr3_nt: TGCAGTGCCGGGGGCGCTTTTGGCACCTACAATGAGCAGTTCTTC; clone_size: .; d_call: .; v_call: TRBV20-1; j_call: TRBJ2-1
cdr3_aa: CASSLAFGQDEQFF; cdr3_nt: TGTGCCAGCAGCTTAGCCTTTGGACAGGATGAGCAGTTCTTC; clone_size: few; d_call: TRBD1; v_call: TRBV7-6; j_call: TRBJ2-1
cdr3_aa: CASSKQPNTGELFF; cdr3_nt: TGTGCTAGCAGTAAACAGCCCAACACCGGGGAGCTGTTTTTT; clone_size: few; d_call: .; v_call: TRBV7-7; j_call: TRBJ2-2
cdr3_aa: CASSLTASSYEQYF; cdr3_nt: TGTGCCAGCAGCTTAACGGCCAGTTCCTACGAGCAGTACTTC; clone_size: many; d_call: .; v_call: TRBV7-3; j_call: TRBJ2-7
cdr3_aa: CASSLTGPEQYF; cdr3_nt: TGTGCCAGCAGCTTGACAGGCCCCGAGCAGTACTTC; clone_size: .; d_call: .; v_call: TRBV2; j_call: TRBJ2-7
cdr3_aa: CASSLYADSGYEQYF; cdr3_nt: TGTGCCAGCAGCTTGTACGCTGATTCGGGCTACGAGCAGTACTTC; clone_size: .; d_call: .; v_call: TRBV7-2; j_call: TRBJ2-7
cdr3_aa: CASSQEDRGGEKLFF; cdr3_nt: TGTGCCAGCAGCCAAGAAGACAGGGGGGGTGAAAAACTGTTTTTT; clone_size: few; d_call: TRBD1; v_call: TRBV4-2; j_call: TRBJ1-4
cdr3_aa: CASRTEGGLTYEQYF; cdr3_nt: TGTGCCAGCAGGACTGAAGGGGGGCTCACATACGAGCAGTACTTC; clone_size: .; d_call: .; v_call: TRBV27; j_call: TRBJ2-7
cdr3_aa: CASSSKTRMLVYEQYF; cdr3_nt: TGTGCCAGCAGCTCTAAGACTCGTATGTTGGTCTACGAGCAGTACTTC; clone_size: .; d_call: .; v_call: TRBV11-2; j_call: TRBJ2-7
cdr3_aa: CASRATQVSYNEQFF; cdr3_nt: TGTGCCAGCAGAGCGACCCAAGTCTCCTACAATGAGCAGTTCTTC; clone_size: .; d_call: .; v_call: TRBV2; j_call: TRBJ2-1
cdr3_aa: CASSLYHRGSTDTQYF; cdr3_nt: TGTGCCAGCAGCTTATACCACCGGGGGAGCACAGATACGCAGTATTTT; clone_size: many; d_call: .; v_call: TRBV5-6; j_call: TRBJ2-3
cdr3_aa: CSVSRTAGTDTQYF; cdr3_nt: TGCAGCGTCTCTAGGACAGCCGGGACAGATACGCAGTATTTT; clone_size: few; d_call: .; v_call: TRBV29-1; j_call: TRBJ2-3
cdr3_aa: CASSNGLAATDTQYF; cdr3_nt: TGTGCCAGCAGTAACGGACTAGCGGCCACAGATACGCAGTATTTT; clone_size: few; d_call: TRBD2; v_call: TRBV6-5; j_call: TRBJ2-3